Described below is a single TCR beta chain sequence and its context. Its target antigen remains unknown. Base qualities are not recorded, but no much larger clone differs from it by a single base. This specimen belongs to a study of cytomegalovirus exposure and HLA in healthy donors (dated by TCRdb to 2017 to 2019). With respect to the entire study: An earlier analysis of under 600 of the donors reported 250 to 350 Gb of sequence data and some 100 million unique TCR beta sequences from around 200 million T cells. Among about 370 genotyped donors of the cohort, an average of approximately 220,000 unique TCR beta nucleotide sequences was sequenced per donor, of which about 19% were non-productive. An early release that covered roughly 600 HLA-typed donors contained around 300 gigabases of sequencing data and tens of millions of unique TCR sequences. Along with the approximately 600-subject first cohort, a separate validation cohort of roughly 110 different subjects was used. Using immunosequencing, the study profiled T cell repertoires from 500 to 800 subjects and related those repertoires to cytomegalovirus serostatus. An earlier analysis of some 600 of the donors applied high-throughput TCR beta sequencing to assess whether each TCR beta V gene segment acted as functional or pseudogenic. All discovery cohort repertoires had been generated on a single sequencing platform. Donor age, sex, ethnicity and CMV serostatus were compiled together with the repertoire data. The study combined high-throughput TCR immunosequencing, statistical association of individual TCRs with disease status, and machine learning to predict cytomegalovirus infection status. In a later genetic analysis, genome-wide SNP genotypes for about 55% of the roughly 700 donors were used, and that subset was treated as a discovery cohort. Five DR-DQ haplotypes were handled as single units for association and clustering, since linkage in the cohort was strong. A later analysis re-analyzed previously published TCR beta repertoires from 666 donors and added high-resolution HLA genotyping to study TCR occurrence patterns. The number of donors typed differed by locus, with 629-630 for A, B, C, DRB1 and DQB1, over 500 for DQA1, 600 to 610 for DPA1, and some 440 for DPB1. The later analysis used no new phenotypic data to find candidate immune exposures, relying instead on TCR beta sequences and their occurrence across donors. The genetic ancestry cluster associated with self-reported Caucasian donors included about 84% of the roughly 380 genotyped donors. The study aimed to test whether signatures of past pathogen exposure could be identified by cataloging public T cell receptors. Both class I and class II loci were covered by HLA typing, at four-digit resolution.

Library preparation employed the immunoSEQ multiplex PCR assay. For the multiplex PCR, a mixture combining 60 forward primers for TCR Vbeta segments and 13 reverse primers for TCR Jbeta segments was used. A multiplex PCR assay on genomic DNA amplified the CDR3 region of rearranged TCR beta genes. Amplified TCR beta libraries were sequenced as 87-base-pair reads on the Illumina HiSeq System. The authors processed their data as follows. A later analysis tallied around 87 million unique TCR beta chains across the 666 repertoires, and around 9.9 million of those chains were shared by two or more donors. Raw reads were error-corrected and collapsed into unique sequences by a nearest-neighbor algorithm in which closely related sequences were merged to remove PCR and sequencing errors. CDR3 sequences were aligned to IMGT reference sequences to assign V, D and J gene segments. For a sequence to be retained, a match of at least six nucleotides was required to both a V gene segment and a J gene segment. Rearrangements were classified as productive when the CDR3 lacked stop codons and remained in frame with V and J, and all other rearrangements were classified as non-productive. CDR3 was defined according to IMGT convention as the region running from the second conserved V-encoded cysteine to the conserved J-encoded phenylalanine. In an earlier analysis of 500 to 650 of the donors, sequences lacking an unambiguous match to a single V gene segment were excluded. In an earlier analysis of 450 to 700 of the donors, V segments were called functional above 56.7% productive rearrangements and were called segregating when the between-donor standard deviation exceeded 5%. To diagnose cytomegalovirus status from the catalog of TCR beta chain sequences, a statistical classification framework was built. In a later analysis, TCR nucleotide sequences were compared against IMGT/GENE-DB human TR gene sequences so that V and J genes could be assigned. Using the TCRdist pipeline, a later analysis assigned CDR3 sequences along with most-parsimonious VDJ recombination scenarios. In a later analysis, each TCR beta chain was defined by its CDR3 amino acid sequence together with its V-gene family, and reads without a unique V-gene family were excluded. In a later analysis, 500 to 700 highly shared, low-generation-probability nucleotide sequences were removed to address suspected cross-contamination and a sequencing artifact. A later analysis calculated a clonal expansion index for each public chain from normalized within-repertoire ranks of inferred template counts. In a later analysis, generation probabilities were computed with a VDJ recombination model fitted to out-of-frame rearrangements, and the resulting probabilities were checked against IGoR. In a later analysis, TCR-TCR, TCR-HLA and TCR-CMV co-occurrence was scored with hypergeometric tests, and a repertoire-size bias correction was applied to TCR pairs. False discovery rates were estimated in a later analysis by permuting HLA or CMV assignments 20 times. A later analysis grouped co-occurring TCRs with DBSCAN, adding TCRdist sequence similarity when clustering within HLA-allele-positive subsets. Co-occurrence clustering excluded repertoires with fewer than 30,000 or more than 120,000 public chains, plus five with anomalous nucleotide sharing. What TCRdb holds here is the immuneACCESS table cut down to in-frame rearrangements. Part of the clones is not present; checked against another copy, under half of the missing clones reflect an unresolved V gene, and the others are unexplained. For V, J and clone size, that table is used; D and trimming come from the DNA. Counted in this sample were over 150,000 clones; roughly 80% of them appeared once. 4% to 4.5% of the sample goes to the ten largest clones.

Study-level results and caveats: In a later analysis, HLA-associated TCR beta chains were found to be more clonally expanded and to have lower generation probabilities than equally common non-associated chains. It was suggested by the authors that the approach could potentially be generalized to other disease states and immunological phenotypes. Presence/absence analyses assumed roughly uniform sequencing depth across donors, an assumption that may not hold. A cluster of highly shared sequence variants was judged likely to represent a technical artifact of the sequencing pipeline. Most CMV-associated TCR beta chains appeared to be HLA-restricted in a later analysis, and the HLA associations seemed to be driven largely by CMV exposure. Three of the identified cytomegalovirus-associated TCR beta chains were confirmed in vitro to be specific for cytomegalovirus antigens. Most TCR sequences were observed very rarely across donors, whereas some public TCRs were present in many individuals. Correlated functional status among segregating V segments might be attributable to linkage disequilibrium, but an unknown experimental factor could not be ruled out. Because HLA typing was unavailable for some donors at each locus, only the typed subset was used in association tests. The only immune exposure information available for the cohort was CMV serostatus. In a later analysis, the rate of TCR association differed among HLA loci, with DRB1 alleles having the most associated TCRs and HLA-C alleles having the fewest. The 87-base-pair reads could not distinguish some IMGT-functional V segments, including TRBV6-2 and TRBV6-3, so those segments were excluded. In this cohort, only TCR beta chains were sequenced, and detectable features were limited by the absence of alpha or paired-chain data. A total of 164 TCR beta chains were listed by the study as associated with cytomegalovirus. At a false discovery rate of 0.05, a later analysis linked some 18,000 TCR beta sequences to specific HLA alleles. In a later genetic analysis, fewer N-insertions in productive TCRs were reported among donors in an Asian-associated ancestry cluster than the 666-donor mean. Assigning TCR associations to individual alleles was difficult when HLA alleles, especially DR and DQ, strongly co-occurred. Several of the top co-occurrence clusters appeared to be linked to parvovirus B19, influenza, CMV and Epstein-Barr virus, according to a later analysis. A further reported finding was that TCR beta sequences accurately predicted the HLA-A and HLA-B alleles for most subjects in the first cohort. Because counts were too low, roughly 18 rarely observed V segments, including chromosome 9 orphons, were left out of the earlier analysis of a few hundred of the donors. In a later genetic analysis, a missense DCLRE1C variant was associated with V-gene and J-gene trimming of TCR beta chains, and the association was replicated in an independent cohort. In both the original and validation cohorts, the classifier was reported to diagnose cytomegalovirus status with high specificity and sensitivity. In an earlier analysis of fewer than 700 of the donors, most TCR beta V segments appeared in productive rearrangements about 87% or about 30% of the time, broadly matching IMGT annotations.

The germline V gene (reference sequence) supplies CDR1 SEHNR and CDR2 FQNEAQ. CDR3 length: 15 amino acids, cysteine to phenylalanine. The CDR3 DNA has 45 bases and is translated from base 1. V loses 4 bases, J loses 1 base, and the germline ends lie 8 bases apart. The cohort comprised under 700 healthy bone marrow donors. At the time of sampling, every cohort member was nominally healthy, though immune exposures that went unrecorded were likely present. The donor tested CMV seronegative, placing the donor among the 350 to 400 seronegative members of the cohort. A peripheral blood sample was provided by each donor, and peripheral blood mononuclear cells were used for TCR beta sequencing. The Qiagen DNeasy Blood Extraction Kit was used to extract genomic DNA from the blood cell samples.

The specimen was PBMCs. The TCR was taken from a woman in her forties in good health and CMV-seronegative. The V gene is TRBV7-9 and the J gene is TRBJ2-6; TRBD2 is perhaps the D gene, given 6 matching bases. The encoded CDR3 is CASSWGRSGANVLTF. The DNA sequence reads TGTGCCAGCAGCTGGGGGAGGTCTGGGGCCAACGTCCTGACTTTC.